The 30 T cell receptor beta chains below all came from one sample that was sequenced in a study of blood T cell repertoires in COVID-19. Clones were sequenced by immunoSEQ multiplex PCR, and TCRdb holds only the in-frame ones, with some missing. This table holds some 50,000 clones, around 86% found once. The sequenced material came from peripheral blood. The receptors shown here come from a man in his forties with active COVID-19.

This chain joins TRBV18 and TRBJ2-5; tentatively, D is TRBD1 (5 bases). The V end was cut by 3 bases, the J end by 1 base, with 12 bases between. The germline gives CDR1 KGHSH, CDR2 LQKENI. The CDR3 consists of 15 residues. In DNA form, the CDR3 reads TGTGCCAGCTCACCCCCCGACAGACCCCAAGAGACCCAGTACTTC. Its protein is CASSPPDRPQETQYF.

This sequence joins TRBV6-6 and TRBJ1-5; D is unresolved. Germline CDR1 is MNHNY and CDR2 is SVGAGI (reference sequence). Between the trimmed V and J ends, which lost 7 bases and 4 bases, there was a span of 11 bases. This CDR3 is 13 amino acids long. The CDR3 nucleotides are TGTGCCAGCACCGAGGAAGGAAATCAGCCCCAGCATTTT. As protein: CASTEEGNQPQHF.

This chain uses TRBV4-1 with TRBJ2-1; TRBD2 agrees at 12 bases. In germline, CDR1 is MGHRA, CDR2 YSYEKL. The CDR3 is made up of 16 amino acids. V was clipped by 4 bases and J by 6 bases; unmatched bases: 7. The CDR3 DNA reads as TGCGCCAGCAGCCGCCGGACTAGCGGGATAATCAATGAGCAGTTCTTC. Its protein product is CASSRRTSGIINEQFF.

The chain recombines TRBV19 with TRBJ2-3; 12 nucleotides agree with TRBD1. V was clipped by 3 bases and J by 2 bases; unmatched bases: 3. The CDR3 sequence is 16 residues long. CDR1 and CDR2 (germline): LNHDA, SQIVND (reference sequence). CDR3 sequence reads: CASSMGTGGDTDTQYF. The CDR3 nucleotides read TGTGCCAGTAGTATGGGGACAGGGGGCGACACAGATACGCAGTATTTT. The variable domain in full, completed from reference TRBV19 and TRBJ2-3, reads DGGITQSPKYLFRKEGQNVTLSCEQNLNHDAMYWYRQDPGQGLRLIYYSQIVNDFQKGDIAEGYSVSREKKESFPLTVTSAQKNPTAFYLCASSMGTGGDTDTQYFGPGTRLTVL.

This chain joins TRBV14 and TRBJ2-1, with TRBD2 matching over 12 bases. Germline CDR1 SGHDN, CDR2 FVKESK. The junction had 14 bases not matched to a gene; V was cut back by 1 base and J by 4 bases. The CDR3 runs to 20 residues. This CDR3 is CASSQAPGETSGRPYNEQFF. The CDR3 DNA sequence: TGTGCCAGCAGCCAAGCCCCCGGGGAGACTAGCGGGAGACCTTACAATGAGCAGTTCTTC. Based on the CDR3 plus reference TRBV14 and TRBJ2-1, the full variable domain is EAGVTQFPSHSVIEKGQTVTLRCDPISGHDNLYWYRRVMGKEIKFLLHFVKESKQDESGMPNNRFLAERTGGTYSTLKVQPAELEDSGVYFCASSQAPGETSGRPYNEQFFGPGTRLTVL.

With respect to this clone: This likely comes from a read error, as the CDR3 has no conserved phenylalanine or tryptophan at its end. It is unclear where the CDR3 begins or ends on the DNA, so no DNA is shown, and the CDR3 is as TCRdb lists it. V gene TRBV23-1 combines with J gene TRBJ1-2; the D call TRBD1 from the table was never checked on the DNA. TRBV23-1 is an open reading frame whose function is uncertain. The CDR3 is 12 amino acids long, termini counted. The CDR3 sequence: CASSQSLIQGLV.

Relative to its sample, this clone is medium-sized (0.01 to 0.1%). The chain uses TRBV27 and TRBJ2-5; TRBD1 agrees at 7 bases. The CDR3 is 14 amino acids. V dropped 6 bases and J dropped 5; count of bases not matched to a gene: 9. CDR1 MNHEY and CDR2 SMNVEV come from the germline V gene (reference sequence). DNA of the CDR3: TGTGCCAGCAGCCCCAACAGGGGAAGGGAGACCCAGTACTTC. It specifies CASSPNRGRETQYF.

This rearrangement joins TRBV19 to TRBJ2-3, with TRBD2 matching over 8 bases. Germline V gives CDR1 LNHDA, CDR2 SQIVND (reference sequence). The CDR3 contains 16 residues. V lost 4 bases to trimming and J lost 8 bases; unmatched junction nucleotides: 14. CDR3 bases: TGTGCCAGTAGTAGGCTAGCGGGCCATTTCGAGGGTACGCAGTATTTT. Translated, it gives CASSRLAGHFEGTQYF. The full variable domain, with the rest looked up from reference TRBV19 and TRBJ2-3, is DGGITQSPKYLFRKEGQNVTLSCEQNLNHDAMYWYRQDPGQGLRLIYYSQIVNDFQKGDIAEGYSVSREKKESFPLTVTSAQKNPTAFYLCASSRLAGHFEGTQYFGPGTRLTVL.

This clone was observed a single time. V gene TRBV29-1 combines with J gene TRBJ1-2, with D perhaps matching TRBD1 (6 bases). Trimming took 3 bases from V and 0 from J, leaving 8 bases between them. Germline V lookup: CDR1 SQVTM, CDR2 ANQGSEA. The CDR3 covers 13 residues. The CDR3 here is CSVEDSTNYGYTF. The CDR3 DNA reads as TGCAGCGTTGAGGACAGTACTAACTATGGCTACACCTTC.

The J gene is TRBJ2-7, the V gene TRBV5-1; 8 bases fit TRBD2. V gave up 10 bases and J gave up 2 bases; unmatched junction bases: 8. The CDR3 runs 13 residues. CDR1 SGHRS and CDR2 YFSETQ come from the germline V gene. The CDR3: CASREGVAYEQYF. The CDR3 DNA follows: TGCGCCTCACGGGAGGGAGTCGCCTACGAGCAGTACTTC. Based on the CDR3 plus reference TRBV5-1 and TRBJ2-7, the full variable domain is KAGVTQTPRYLIKTRGQQVTLSCSPISGHRSVSWYQQTPGQGLQFLFEYFSETQRNKGNFPGRFSGRQFSNSRSEMNVSTLELGDSALYLCASREGVAYEQYFGPGTRLTVT.

A single count supports this clone. This sequence joins TRBV5-1 and TRBJ2-5, with 9 bases that match TRBD1. The CDR3 contains 16 residues. After removal of 4 bases from V and 5 bases from J, the junction contained 12 bases not matched to a gene. Germline CDR1 reads SGHRS; CDR2 reads YFSETQ. CDR3 sequence reads: CASSPLGQGIGETQYF. The CDR3 region has the DNA TGCGCCAGCAGCCCGTTAGGACAGGGGATCGGGGAGACCCAGTACTTC.

This clone has a single count. This sequence joins TRBV6-1 and TRBJ2-1, with 12 bases fitting TRBD1. Germline V gives CDR1 MNHNS, CDR2 SASEGT. The CDR3 spans 15 residues. The V and J ends lost 3 bases and 8 bases, in that order; junction bases with no gene match: 5. CDR3 DNA sequence: TGTGCCAGCAGTGATGGGACAGGGGGCGCGGATGAGCAGTTCTTC. The encoded protein is CASSDGTGGADEQFF.

The chain is built from TRBV4-1 and TRBJ2-1; 13 bases line up with TRBD2. The CDR3 extends over 15 amino acids. Germline V gene sequence: CDR1 MGHRA, CDR2 YSYEKL. J gave up 7 bases and V 4 bases, and 4 bases lay outside the gene matches. The CDR3 bases are TGCGCCAGCAGCCGCGGACTAGCGGGAGTAAATGAGCAGTTCTTC. Residues: CASSRGLAGVNEQFF.

The CDR3 sequence: CASSYLEDTIYF. The CDR3 nucleotides are TGTGCCAGCAGCTACCTAGAGGACACCATATATTTT. J is TRBJ1-3 and V is TRBV28; D is unresolved. The germline V gene has CDR1 MDHEN and CDR2 SYDVKM. V gave up 6 bases and J gave up 8 bases, with 11 bases separating them. This CDR3 contains 12 residues.

The chain joins TRBV19 to TRBJ1-1; 10 bases match TRBD1. The CDR3 length is 17 residues. Germline V gene data show CDR1 as LNHDA and CDR2 as SQIVND (reference sequence). Losses at the gene ends were 4 bases for V and 1 base for J; bases not matched to a gene: 9. The CDR3 loop is CASSTLTGGRGNTEAFF. CDR3 nucleotides: TGTGCCAGTAGTACCCTGACAGGGGGCAGGGGGAACACTGAAGCTTTCTTT.

The J gene is TRBJ1-5, the V gene TRBV5-1; D call uncertain. Trimming took 4 bases from V and 5 from J, leaving 10 bases between them. CDR3 length: 13 residues. CDR1 is SGHRS and CDR2 is YFSETQ in the germline V gene. The DNA for the CDR3 is TGCGCCAGCAGCCTGGATCCGGATCAGCCCCAGCATTTT. It specifies CASSLDPDQPQHF. Using reference TRBV5-1 and TRBJ1-5 for the parts outside the CDR3, the full variable domain is KAGVTQTPRYLIKTRGQQVTLSCSPISGHRSVSWYQQTPGQGLQFLFEYFSETQRNKGNFPGRFSGRQFSNSRSEMNVSTLELGDSALYLCASSLDPDQPQHFGDGTRLSIL.

The chain links TRBV6-5 to TRBJ1-2; perhaps TRBD1 as D (6 bases). The CDR3 extends over 12 amino acids. The germline gives CDR1 MNHEY, CDR2 SVGAGI. V was pared by 11 bases and J by 7 bases, with 17 bases between. The CDR3 loop is CAAGGRGLGYTF. CDR3 DNA: TGTGCCGCGGGGGGCAGGGGACTTGGCTACACCTTC.

The rearrangement links TRBV18 to TRBJ2-3; 10 bases line up with TRBD1. The CDR3 extends over 24 amino acids. With 0 bases clipped from V and 0 bases from J, the junction kept 24 bases outside the gene matches. Germline V gene data show CDR1 as KGHSH and CDR2 as LQKENI. The CDR3 DNA reads as TGTGCCAGCTCACCACCTCAGACTTATGGGGACAGGGGACGTTGGGCCCGAAGCACAGATACGCAGTATTTT. Amino acids: CASSPPQTYGDRGRWARSTDTQYF.

The chain employs TRBV9 and TRBJ2-1; 8 bases are shared with TRBD2. With 4 bases clipped from V and 0 bases from J, the junction kept 15 bases outside the gene matches. Germline assignment: CDR1 SGDLS and CDR2 YYNGEE. This CDR3 is built from 19 residues. The CDR3 DNA reads as TGTGCCAGCAGCTCCCGCGGTAGCGGGATAACCGACTCCTACAATGAGCAGTTCTTC. Protein product: CASSSRGSGITDSYNEQFF.

The J gene is TRBJ2-7, the V gene TRBV30; D is possibly TRBD1 (6 bases). The CDR3 consists of 14 residues. Germline values: CDR1 GTSNPN, CDR2 SVGIG (reference sequence). V gave up 0 bases and J gave up 5 bases, with 14 bases separating them. The CDR3: CAWSVTAGVHEQYF. The CDR3 nucleotides are TGTGCCTGGAGTGTTACCGCAGGGGTCCACGAGCAGTACTTC.

The CDR3 reads CASSPPEQGETGELFF. CDR3 nucleotides: TGTGCCAGCTCACCCCCGGAACAGGGCGAGACCGGGGAGCTGTTTTTT. The chain couples TRBV18 to TRBJ2-2, with a tentative D call TRBD1 (6 bases). The germline V gene has CDR1 KGHSH and CDR2 LQKENI. This CDR3 region has 16 residues. V shed 3 bases and J shed 5 bases, with 16 bases lying between them. Based on the CDR3 plus reference TRBV18 and TRBJ2-2, the full variable domain is NAGVMQNPRHLVRRRGQEARLRCSPMKGHSHVYWYRQLPEEGLKFMVYLQKENIIDESGMPKERFSAEFPKEGPSILRIQQVVRGDSAAYFCASSPPEQGETGELFFGEGSRLTVL.

The chain joins TRBV19 to TRBJ2-1; 12 nucleotides agree with TRBD2. Germline V lookup: CDR1 LNHDA, CDR2 SQIVND (reference sequence). This CDR3 is 15 amino acids long. Trimming at V came to 4 bases and at J to 7 bases, leaving 5 bases not matched to a gene. In nucleotides, the CDR3 is TGTGCCAGTAGTAATCTAGCGGGAGGGGTGAATGAGCAGTTCTTC. Translation: CASSNLAGGVNEQFF.

The chain uses TRBV29-1 and TRBJ2-7; possible D gene TRBD2, 7 bases. This CDR3 has 11 amino acids. CDR1 SQVTM and CDR2 ANQGSEA come from the germline V gene. Deletions cut 6 bases from V and 7 bases from J, with 13 bases between. For the CDR3, the DNA is TGCAGCGTCCGAGGGGGGGGAGAGCAGTACTTC. Protein: CSVRGGGEQYF.

In this sample, this clone turned up once. The V call is TRBV9, the J call TRBJ2-3; 7 bases are a match to TRBD2. Trimming at V came to 4 bases and at J to 5 bases, leaving 7 bases not matched to a gene. Germline CDR1 reads SGDLS; CDR2 reads YYNGEE. The CDR3 has 14 residues. Here the CDR3 reads CASSSSGAGDTQYF. As DNA, the CDR3 is TGTGCCAGCAGCTCGAGCGGGGCGGGAGATACGCAGTATTTT.

The chain has TRBV4-1 and TRBJ2-7, with 12 bases identical to TRBD1. Germline-derived CDR1 and CDR2 are MGHRA and YSYEKL. The CDR3 spans 15 residues. The V gene end was trimmed by 3 bases and the J gene end by 7 bases; junction bases not matched to a gene: 7. The DNA for the CDR3 is TGCGCCAGCAGCCACCCGGGACAGGGGGCAAGGGAGCAGTACTTC. It is translated as CASSHPGQGAREQYF.

The chain employs TRBV6-5 and TRBJ1-1; no reliable D call. The CDR3 is made up of 16 amino acids. V dropped 1 base and J dropped 1 base, with 13 bases sitting between them. Germline loops: CDR1 MNHEY, CDR2 SVGAGI. CDR3 sequence reads: CASSYYAGEKNTEAFF. CDR3 coding DNA: TGTGCCAGCAGTTACTACGCTGGGGAGAAGAACACTGAAGCTTTCTTT.

The chain employs TRBV3-1 (or the pseudogene TRBV3-2) and TRBJ1-2; no reliable D call. The germline V gene has CDR1 LGHDT and CDR2 YNNKEL (reference sequence). The length of the CDR3 is 16 residues. V dropped 1 base and J dropped 7 bases, with 19 bases sitting between them. CDR3 bases: TGTGCCAGCAGCCAAGTATCGCGGATTTGGGTCGGTGGCTACACCTTC. Protein sequence: CASSQVSRIWVGGYTF.

This rearrangement joins TRBV18 to TRBJ2-7; TRBD1 agrees at 9 bases. The CDR3 extends over 14 amino acids. V shed 2 bases and J 2 bases; nucleotides not matched to a gene: 1. Germline loops: CDR1 KGHSH, CDR2 LQKENI. The CDR3 loop reads CASSPRTGAYEQYF. The CDR3 coding sequence is TGTGCCAGCTCACCAAGGACAGGGGCCTACGAGCAGTACTTC.

The chain employs TRBV19 and TRBJ1-2; the D is unclear. Per the germline V gene, CDR1 is LNHDA and CDR2 is SQIVND (reference sequence). V shed 6 bases and J shed 4 bases, with 12 bases lying between them. CDR3 length: 13 residues. CDR3 loop: CASRGTNVYGYTF. The CDR3 DNA reads as TGTGCCAGTAGGGGCACCAACGTCTATGGCTACACCTTC.

The rearrangement links TRBV5-1 to TRBJ2-3; the match to TRBD2 covers 7 bases. The germline V gene encodes CDR1 SGHRS and CDR2 YFSETQ. J lost 4 bases, V lost 6 bases, and 8 bases had no gene match. The CDR3 has 14 residues. This chain's CDR3 is CASTGGSSADTQYF. The CDR3 DNA follows: TGCGCCAGCACGGGCGGGAGTTCAGCAGATACGCAGTATTTT.